The 9 T cell receptor beta chains reported below all come from one sample, sequenced in a study of blood T cell repertoires in COVID-19 (dated by TCRdb to 2020 to 2021). The method behind the library was the immunoSEQ multiplex PCR assay. The immuneACCESS repertoire file appears here via TCRdb, limited to in-frame rearrangements. These files lack a portion of the clones; in checked studies, under half of the deficit traces to unresolved V genes, and the cause of the others is not known. This sample comprises around 100,000 clones, more than 75% of them detected only once. Around 2.2% of the sample goes to the ten largest clones. The sequenced sample consisted of peripheral blood. The receptors come from a human donor in a cohort sampled during active COVID-19.

Only a few counts were recorded for this clone. The V call is TRBV15, the J call TRBJ1-5; 8 bases align to TRBD1. The trim removed 5 bases at V and 2 bases at J, leaving 5 bases unmatched. Germline V CDR1 and CDR2: LNHNV, YYDKDF (reference sequence). The length of the CDR3 is 15 residues. This CDR3 is CATSVDRVGNQPQHF. For the CDR3, the DNA is TGTGCCACCAGCGTGGACAGGGTCGGCAATCAGCCCCAGCATTTT.

This clone was counted once. V usage is TRBV7-9 and J usage is TRBJ2-2; D perhaps matches TRBD2 (6 bases). Germline CDR1 SEHNR, CDR2 FQNEAQ (reference sequence). The CDR3 loop spans 14 amino acids. Deletions cut 6 bases from V and 5 bases from J, with 13 bases between. CDR3 in amino acids: CASRRGAGTGELFF. The CDR3 coding sequence is TGTGCCAGCAGAAGGGGCGCGGGAACCGGGGAGCTGTTTTTT.

The V and J genes are TRBV28 and TRBJ1-1, with a tentative D call TRBD1 (6 bases). Between the trimmed V and J ends, which lost 5 bases and 5 bases, there was a span of 18 bases. The germline gives CDR1 MDHEN, CDR2 SYDVKM. The length of the CDR3 is 15 residues. The CDR3: CASSLARGASTEAFF. As DNA, the CDR3 is TGTGCCAGCAGTCTGGCCAGGGGCGCCTCAACTGAAGCTTTCTTT.

CDR3 amino acids: CASGETSAMTTGNTIYF. The CDR3 DNA follows: TGTGCCAGCGGAGAAACCTCTGCGATGACGACGGGAAACACCATATATTTT. The rearrangement links TRBV28 to TRBJ1-3; D remains unclear. The CDR3 is 17 amino acids. Germline V CDR1 and CDR2: MDHEN, SYDVKM. V lost 8 bases, J lost 4 bases, and 24 bases lay in between.

J is TRBJ1-1 and V is TRBV19, with D possibly matching TRBD1 (5 bases). There are 10 residues in the CDR3. Germline V CDR1 and CDR2: LNHDA, SQIVND (reference sequence). Here the CDR3 reads CAMGGSEAFF. CDR3 sequence (DNA): TGTGCTATGGGGGGATCTGAAGCTTTCTTT.

This clone occurred once. The chain has TRBV19 and TRBJ1-1; the D gene is possibly TRBD1 (5 bases). Trimming shortened V by 6 bases and J by 5 bases, and 16 bases separated the two germline ends. The CDR3 is 14 amino acids. Looked up from germline, CDR1 is LNHDA and CDR2 is SQIVND (reference sequence). CDR3 nucleotide sequence: TGTGCCAGTAGCGTGGGGGGGGATACGACTGAAGCTTTCTTT. Residues: CASSVGGDTTEAFF.

This clone was found once. This chain uses TRBV3-1 (or the pseudogene TRBV3-2) with TRBJ2-1; maybe TRBD1 (6 bases). V was trimmed by 4 bases and J by 7 bases, leaving 11 bases between them. Germline V gene sequence: CDR1 LGHDT, CDR2 YNNKEL (reference sequence). CDR3 size: 13 residues. The CDR3 region has the DNA TGTGCCAGCAGCCCCGGACAGACAAATGAGCAGTTCTTC. Protein product: CASSPGQTNEQFF.

The rearrangement links TRBV2 to TRBJ2-7; no firm D call. Germline CDR1 SNHLY, CDR2 FYNNEI. The CDR3 loop spans 14 amino acids. The V gene lost 8 bases and the J gene lost 2 bases, with 16 bases spanning the gap. The CDR3 loop is CASARGTSPYEQYF. CDR3 nucleotide sequence: TGTGCCAGCGCCCGAGGTACTTCCCCCTACGAGCAGTACTTC.

The gene calls are TRBV7-8 and TRBJ2-7, with D possibly matching TRBD1 (6 bases). In germline, CDR1 is SGHVS, CDR2 FQNEAQ. This CDR3 spans 14 amino acids. The V gene lost 5 bases and the J gene lost 1 base, with 12 bases spanning the gap. The CDR3 DNA reads TGTGCCAGCAGCCCGACCAGGGGTTCCTACGAGCAGTACTTC. Protein sequence: CASSPTRGSYEQYF.